The 24 T cell receptor beta chains given below trace back to one sample, sequenced in a study of blood T cell repertoires in COVID-19. Profiling relied on immunoSEQ multiplex PCR, and the TCRdb table lists in-frame clones only, not all of them. The sample records about 220,000 clones, 80% to 85% being singletons. Material: peripheral blood. The receptors stem from an older woman with acute or convalescent COVID-19.

This clone was observed a single time. The chain couples TRBV19 to TRBJ1-5, with 9 nucleotides matching TRBD1. The CDR3 consists of 17 residues. The germline V gene has CDR1 LNHDA and CDR2 SQIVND (reference sequence). The V segment lost 3 bases and the J segment 1 base; nucleotides outside the gene matches: 7. This CDR3 is CASSIGDRGYSNQPQHF. The DNA of the CDR3 is TGTGCCAGTAGTATCGGAGACAGGGGGTACAGCAATCAGCCCCAGCATTTT.

V gene TRBV6-2 or TRBV6-3 combines with J gene TRBJ2-1, with TRBD2 matching 9 bases. The CDR3 runs to 21 residues. J gave up 0 bases and V 0 bases, and 15 bases lay outside the gene matches. In germline, CDR1 is MNHEY, CDR2 SVGEGT. The CDR3 loop is CASSYSPSGGYSRSSYNEQFF. CDR3 sequence (DNA): TGTGCCAGCAGTTACTCGCCGAGCGGGGGGTACTCAAGGAGCTCCTACAATGAGCAGTTCTTC.

The chain uses TRBV5-6 and TRBJ2-5, with unresolved D. The CDR3 contains 14 residues. Germline CDR1 reads SGHDT; CDR2 reads YYEEEE. Trimming removed 2 bases from V and 4 bases from J, with 12 bases in between. DNA for the CDR3: TGTGCCAGCAGCTTTCTGCGGCCTGGAGAGACCCAGTACTTC. It yields the protein CASSFLRPGETQYF.

The V gene is TRBV6-2 or TRBV6-3, the J gene TRBJ2-5, with TRBD1 identical over 8 bases. This CDR3 contains 15 residues. CDR1 and CDR2 from the germline V gene are MNHEY and SVGEGT. Losses at the gene ends were 4 bases for V and 1 base for J; bases not matched to a gene: 5. The CDR3: CASSSRDRLQETQYF. CDR3 sequence (DNA): TGTGCCAGCAGTTCACGGGACAGGCTCCAAGAGACCCAGTACTTC.

Regarding this clone: This same CDR3 is encoded by further DNA sequences in the sample. V and J are TRBV2 and TRBJ1-6; D unresolved. CDR3 length: 13 amino acids. The germline gives CDR1 SNHLY, CDR2 FYNNEI. Trimming took 4 bases from V and 4 from J, leaving 5 bases between them. The CDR3 DNA is TGTGCCAGCAGTGCAGGTTATAATTCACCCCTCCACTTT. This gives the protein CASSAGYNSPLHF.

The V gene is TRBV28, the J gene TRBJ2-3, with TRBD2 matching over 8 bases. This CDR3 spans 15 amino acids. V shed 1 base and J 7 bases; nucleotides not matched to a gene: 7. Germline CDR1 reads MDHEN; CDR2 reads SYDVKM. CDR3 sequence: CASSLLTGGVNTQYF. The DNA for the CDR3 is TGTGCCAGCAGTTTATTAACGGGAGGGGTGAATACGCAGTATTTT.

Concerning this clone itself: This CDR3 is missing its conserved last phenylalanine or tryptophan, likely due to a read error. This chain uses TRBV9 with TRBJ1-1; possible D gene TRBD1, 5 bases. CDR3 length: 15 residues. From germline, CDR1 is SGDLS and CDR2 YYNGEE. With 3 bases removed from V and 0 bases from J, the gap between germline ends came to 12 bases. CDR3 DNA sequence: TGTGCCAGCAGCGAGCCTAGGGGTTTGAACACTGAAGCTTTCCTT. This translates into CASSEPRGLNTEAFL.

CDR3 protein: CASSFRVRAPNSPLHF. The DNA for the CDR3 is TGTGCCAGCAGCTTCCGTGTGAGGGCACCTAATTCACCCCTCCACTTT. This chain joins TRBV5-5 and TRBJ1-6; D uncertain. This CDR3 spans 16 amino acids. Germline assignment: CDR1 SGHKS and CDR2 YYEKEE (reference sequence). The V end was cut by 2 bases, the J end by 6 bases, with 15 bases between.

The rearrangement links TRBV7-2 to TRBJ1-6, with D unclear. The V and J ends lost 3 bases and 9 bases respectively, with 9 bases between them. CDR1 and CDR2 from the germline V gene are SGHTA and FQGNSA. This CDR3 contains 13 residues. This CDR3 is CASSLAEVSPLHF. CDR3 coding DNA: TGTGCCAGCAGCTTGGCTGAGGTTTCACCCCTCCACTTT.

The rearrangement links TRBV14 to TRBJ2-5, with D possibly being TRBD2 (5 bases). V lost 3 bases to trimming and J lost 0 bases, with 8 bases between them. The CDR3 covers 14 residues. Germline V gene lookup returns CDR1 SGHDN and CDR2 FVKESK. In nucleotides, the CDR3 is TGTGCCAGCAGCCACCGGAGGTACCAAGAGACCCAGTACTTC. Translating it yields CASSHRRYQETQYF.

This clone was observed a single time. The chain is built from TRBV30 and TRBJ2-7; D might be TRBD2 (6 bases). Germline V gene data show CDR1 as GTSNPN and CDR2 as SVGIG (reference sequence). Trimming took 6 bases from V and 6 from J, leaving 24 bases between them. This CDR3 region has 15 residues. This CDR3 is CACRPPRGLGGEQYF. The CDR3, as DNA: TGTGCCTGCCGACCGCCCCGGGGTTTGGGAGGCGAGCAGTACTTC.

On this clone: One junction end does not reproduce the germline sequence, and a read error may be involved. V gene TRBV10-3 combines with J gene TRBJ1-1; D might be TRBD1 (6 bases). The V gene's germline CDR1 is ENHRY and CDR2 SYGVKD. The CDR3 loop spans 13 amino acids. The CDR3 protein is CAITDRETTEAFF. The CDR3 coding sequence is TGTGCGATCACGGACAGAGAAACCACTGAAGCTTTCTTT.

This clone was detected once. The chain couples TRBV14 to TRBJ1-6; D is unclear. The germline gives CDR1 SGHDN, CDR2 FVKESK. V shed 0 bases and J shed 6 bases, with 6 bases lying between them. CDR3 length: 14 amino acids. This CDR3 reads CASSQETANSPLHF. DNA for the CDR3: TGTGCCAGCAGCCAAGAAACAGCTAATTCACCCCTCCACTTT.

The chain links TRBV6-5 to TRBJ1-3; D uncertain. The CDR3 is made up of 15 amino acids. The V gene lost 6 bases and the J gene lost 0 bases, with 12 bases spanning the gap. Germline V gene sequence: CDR1 MNHEY, CDR2 SVGAGI. CDR3 residues: CASSRGWSSGNTIYF. In DNA, the CDR3 is TGTGCCAGCAGCCGCGGGTGGAGCTCTGGAAACACCATATATTTT.

The chain links TRBV12-3 or TRBV12-4 to TRBJ2-5; D perhaps matches TRBD1 (5 bases). V lost 7 bases, J lost 1 base, and 10 bases lay in between. This CDR3 is 13 amino acids long. The CDR3 region is CASNQGFQETQYF. CDR3 coding DNA: TGTGCCAGCAACCAGGGATTCCAAGAGACCCAGTACTTC.

This rearrangement joins TRBV15 to TRBJ1-6; D ambiguous. There are 15 residues in the CDR3. Trimming removed 1 base from V and 9 bases from J, with 13 bases in between. Germline CDR1 LNHNV, CDR2 YYDKDF (reference sequence). CDR3 loop: CATSRALSSFSPLHF. DNA of the CDR3: TGTGCCACCAGCAGAGCCCTGTCCTCTTTTTCACCCCTCCACTTT.

As DNA, the CDR3 is TGTGCCAGCAGCCTTGGACTAGCTTGGAGTGAGCAGTACTTC. It is translated as CASSLGLAWSEQYF. The chain combines TRBV7-2 with TRBJ2-7; 8 nucleotides line up with TRBD2. CDR1 SGHTA and CDR2 FQGNSA come from the germline V gene. CDR3 length: 14 residues. With 5 bases clipped from V and 7 bases from J, the junction kept 10 bases outside the gene matches. The whole variable domain, remainder taken from reference TRBV7-2 and TRBJ2-7, is GAGVSQSPSNKVTEKGKDVELRCDPISGHTALYWYRQSLGQGLEFLIYFQGNSAPDKSGLPSDRFSAERTGGSVSTLTIQRTQQEDSAVYLCASSLGLAWSEQYFGPGTRLTVT.

The chain couples TRBV10-3 to TRBJ1-2; TRBD1 aligns across 7 bases. Trimming at V came to 2 bases and at J to 8 bases, leaving 8 bases not matched to a gene. The length of the CDR3 is 14 residues. The V gene's germline CDR1 is ENHRY and CDR2 SYGVKD. The CDR3 region has the DNA TGTGCCATCAGTGAGCAGGGGGAGGCCCTAGGCTACACCTTC. It encodes CAISEQGEALGYTF.

This clone has more than one count but fewer than ten. The J gene is TRBJ2-7, the V gene TRBV5-3; 8 nucleotides agree with TRBD1. TRBV5-3 is designated an ORF whose function remains uncertain. Unmatched junction bases numbered 18, after V lost 5 bases and J lost 2 bases. The CDR3 has 18 amino acids. CDR3 sequence: CARRGTGRGGDEPYEQYF. In nucleotides, the CDR3 is TGTGCCAGAAGAGGGACAGGTAGAGGGGGAGACGAACCCTACGAGCAGTACTTC.

The rearrangement joins TRBV4-1 to TRBJ1-1; the match to TRBD1 covers 11 bases. The CDR3 is 16 residues long. From germline, CDR1 is MGHRA and CDR2 YSYEKL. The ends lost 1 base at V and 5 bases at J; junction bases unmatched: 6. As DNA, the CDR3 is TGCGCCAGCAGCCAAGCCGGGGGGACAGGGGGGACTGAAGCTTTCTTT. It yields the protein CASSQAGGTGGTEAFF.

This chain uses TRBV30 with TRBJ1-1; D might be TRBD1 (6 bases). This CDR3 region has 15 residues. V was shortened by 2 bases and J by 3 bases, with 16 bases between the two germline ends. The germline V gene has CDR1 GTSNPN and CDR2 SVGIG (reference sequence). Written as DNA, the CDR3 is TGTGCCTGGAGTAGGCGGGGGCTAGAGGACACTGAAGCTTTCTTT. Its protein product is CAWSRRGLEDTEAFF. The complete variable domain, with remaining parts taken from reference TRBV30 and TRBJ1-1, reads SQTIHQWPATLVQPVGSPLSLECTVEGTSNPNLYWYRQAAGRGLQLLFYSVGIGQISSEVPQNLSASRPQDRQFILSSKKLLLSDSGFYLCAWSRRGLEDTEAFFGQGTRLTVV.

DNA for the CDR3: TGTGCCAGCAGTTTAGTCCCGGGAAACTATGGCTACACCTTC. Protein sequence: CASSLVPGNYGYTF. The V call is TRBV27, the J call TRBJ1-2; D is unresolved. The CDR3 has 14 amino acids. Germline V CDR1 and CDR2: MNHEY, SMNVEV (reference sequence). With 2 bases removed from V and 2 bases from J, the gap between germline ends came to 9 bases.

The V gene is TRBV9, the J gene TRBJ1-2; weak D call: TRBD1 (6 bases). This CDR3 contains 14 residues. V gave up 3 bases and J gave up 4 bases, with 13 bases separating them. CDR1 and CDR2 (germline): SGDLS, YYNGEE. DNA of the CDR3: TGTGCCAGCAGCGAGGGCCGGGACATCTATGGCTACACCTTC. Its translation is CASSEGRDIYGYTF.

The chain combines TRBV4-2 with TRBJ2-1; possibly TRBD1 for D (6 bases). This CDR3 has 16 amino acids. The germline V and J ends were trimmed by 2 bases and 4 bases, with 15 bases remaining between them. Germline CDR1 is LGHNA and CDR2 is YNFKEQ. The CDR3 sequence: CASSQTTGHPYNEQFF. The DNA of the CDR3 is TGTGCCAGCAGCCAAACCACAGGGCACCCATACAATGAGCAGTTCTTC.